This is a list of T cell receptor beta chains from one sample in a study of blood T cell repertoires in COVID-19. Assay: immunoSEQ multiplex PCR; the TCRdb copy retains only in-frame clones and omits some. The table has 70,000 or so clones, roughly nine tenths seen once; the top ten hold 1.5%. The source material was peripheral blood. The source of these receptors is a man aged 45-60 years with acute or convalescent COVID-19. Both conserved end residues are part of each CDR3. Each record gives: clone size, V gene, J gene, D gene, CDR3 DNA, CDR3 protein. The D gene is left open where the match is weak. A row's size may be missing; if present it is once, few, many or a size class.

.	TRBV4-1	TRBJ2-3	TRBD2	TGCGCCAGCAGCCAAGATAGGGGCGGGAGAGGTCCAGATACGCAGTATTTT	CASSQDRGGRGPDTQYF
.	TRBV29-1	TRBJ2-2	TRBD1	TGCAGCGTGACCGGGACAGGGAACACCGGGGAGCTGTTTTTT	CSVTGTGNTGELFF
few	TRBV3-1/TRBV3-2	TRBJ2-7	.	TGTGCCACCGCGCGCGGGAACTCCTACGAGCAGTACTTC	CATARGNSYEQYF
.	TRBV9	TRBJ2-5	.	TGTGCCAGCAGCGTAGCTGCCGGGCAAGAGACCCAGTACTTC	CASSVAAGQETQYF
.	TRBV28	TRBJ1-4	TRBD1	TGTGCCAGCAGTCCCCGGACAGGGCCCCCGGCTAATGAAAAACTGTTTTTT	CASSPRTGPPANEKLFF
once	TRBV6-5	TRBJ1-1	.	TGTGCCAGCAGTTTGGCCCCGGGAGCAGAAGCTTTCTTT	CASSLAPGAEAFF
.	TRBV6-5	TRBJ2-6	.	TGTGCCAGCAGCCTAGGGGGTACTGGGGCCAACGTCCTGACTTTC	CASSLGGTGANVLTF
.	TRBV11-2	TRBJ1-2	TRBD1	TGTGCCAGCAGCCTCTTAAGGACAGGTCGGGGCTACACCTTC	CASSLLRTGRGYTF
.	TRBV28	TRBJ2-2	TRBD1	TGTGCCAGCAGTCTCACAGGGGGAAGGGCCGGGGAGCTGTTTTTT	CASSLTGGRAGELFF
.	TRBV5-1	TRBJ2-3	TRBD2	TGCGCCAGCAGCTTGGTAGCGGGAGTTCGCACAGATACGCAGTATTTT	CASSLVAGVRTDTQYF
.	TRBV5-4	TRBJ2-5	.	TGTGCCAGCAGCTTGAATACGGGTGCGATAAAAGAGACCCAGTACTTC	CASSLNTGAIKETQYF
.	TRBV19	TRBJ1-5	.	TGTGCCAGTAGTATTCGGGACTTCGGAAAGCCCCAGCATTTT	CASSIRDFGKPQHF
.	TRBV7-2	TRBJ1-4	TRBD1	TGTGCCAGCAGCAGGGACAGCAATGAAAAACTGTTTTTT	CASSRDSNEKLFF
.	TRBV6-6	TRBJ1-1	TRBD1	TGTGCCAGCAGTTCGCGACAGGGGGCGCGGGAAGCTTTCTTT	CASSSRQGAREAFF
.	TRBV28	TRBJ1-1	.	TGTGCCAGCAGTTCCTGGACAGTTGGGCCTGAAGCTTTCTTT	CASSSWTVGPEAFF
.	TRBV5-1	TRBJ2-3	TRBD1	TGCGCCAGCACGGAAGAGGACAGGGTGAGGGATACGCAGTATTTT	CASTEEDRVRDTQYF
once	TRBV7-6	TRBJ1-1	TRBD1	TGTGCCAGCAGCTTTACAGGGGGATCGGGTACTGAAGCTTTCTTT	CASSFTGGSGTEAFF
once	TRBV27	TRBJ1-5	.	TGTGCCAGCAGTTTATCGCGGAACAATCAGCCCCAGCATTTT	CASSLSRNNQPQHF
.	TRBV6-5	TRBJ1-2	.	TGTGCCAGCAGTTACTCCCCAGGGCTTGGAGGCTACACCTTC	CASSYSPGLGGYTF
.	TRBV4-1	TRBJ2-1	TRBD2	TGCGCCAGCAGCCAAGGGCGCGGGACTAGCGGGATAAATGAGCAGTTCTTC	CASSQGRGTSGINEQFF
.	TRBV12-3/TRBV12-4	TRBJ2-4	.	TGTGCCAGCAGTTCTAGGGGGGGCAGTCCGTACTTC	CASSSRGGSPYF
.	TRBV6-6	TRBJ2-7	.	TGTGCCAGCAGTTACTCGGGCAGGCGAGGGCACGAGCAGTACTTC	CASSYSGRRGHEQYF
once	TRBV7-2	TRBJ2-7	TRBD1	TGTGCCAGCAGCAGGGGGACAGGGGGCTCCTACGAGCAGTACTTC	CASSRGTGGSYEQYF
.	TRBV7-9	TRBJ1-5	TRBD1	TGTGCCAGCAGCGCACAGGGGAATCAGCCCCAGCATTTT	CASSAQGNQPQHF
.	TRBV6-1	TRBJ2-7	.	TGTGCCAGCAGTGACAACCCCGGGACCTACGAGCAGTACTTC	CASSDNPGTYEQYF
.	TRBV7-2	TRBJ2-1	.	TGTGCCAGCAGCCCCTGGGGGGGCATTCGCGGCAATGAGCAGTTCTTC	CASSPWGGIRGNEQFF
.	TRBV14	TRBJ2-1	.	TGTGCCAGCAGCCGCCGGACAGATAATGAGCAGTTCTTC	CASSRRTDNEQFF
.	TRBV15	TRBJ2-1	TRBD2	TGTGCCACCAGCAGCCTAGCGGGGGGCTCCTACAATGAGCAGTTCTTC	CATSSLAGGSYNEQFF
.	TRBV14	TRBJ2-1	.	TGTGCCAGCAGCCCTCCGGCCAGGAGGGATGAGCAGTTCTTC	CASSPPARRDEQFF
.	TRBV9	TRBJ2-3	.	TGTGCCAGCAGCCCCTTGCGGGGTCGGCCAGATACGCAGTATTTT	CASSPLRGRPDTQYF
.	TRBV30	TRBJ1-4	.	TGTGCCTGGAGTTTATCTCTAACTAATGAAAAACTGTTTTTT	CAWSLSLTNEKLFF
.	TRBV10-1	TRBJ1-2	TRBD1	TGCGCCAGCAGTGAGGACAGGGAGGATGGCTACACCTTC	CASSEDREDGYTF
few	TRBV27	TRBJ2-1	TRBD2	TGTGCCAGCAGTTCCAGCCTAGCGGGAGTCTACAATGAGCAGTTCTTC	CASSSSLAGVYNEQFF
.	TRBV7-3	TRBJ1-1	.	TGTGCCAGCAGCTTAACGGGAGAAAACACTGAAGCTTTCTTT	CASSLTGENTEAFF
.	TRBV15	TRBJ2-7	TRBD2	TGTGCCACCAGCAGACGGGGACTAGCGGGAGGATACGAGCAGTACTTC	CATSRRGLAGGYEQYF
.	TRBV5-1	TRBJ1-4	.	TGCGCCAGCAGCTTGGCACAGGGATCGGATGAAAAACTGTTTTTT	CASSLAQGSDEKLFF
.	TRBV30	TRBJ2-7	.	TGTGCTGGAACCGGCGGGGTATCCTCCTACGAGCAGTACTTC	CAGTGGVSSYEQYF
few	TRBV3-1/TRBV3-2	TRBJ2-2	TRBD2	TGTGCCGGCCAGGCGGGAGCGACCGGGGAGCTGTTTTTT	CAGQAGATGELFF
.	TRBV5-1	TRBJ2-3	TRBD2	TGCGCCAGCAGCTTGGACGGGGGGAGCACAGATACGCAGTATTTT	CASSLDGGSTDTQYF
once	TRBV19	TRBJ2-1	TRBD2	TGTGCCACAAAAGGGACTAGCGGGGGATCGAATGAGCAGTTCTTC	CATKGTSGGSNEQFF
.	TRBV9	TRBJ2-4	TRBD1	TGTGCCAGCAGCGCCGCAGGGGGCAGCAAAAACATTCAGTACTTC	CASSAAGGSKNIQYF
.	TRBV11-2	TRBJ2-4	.	TGTGCCAGCAGCTTAGTACAGGGCGGATACATTCAGTACTTC	CASSLVQGGYIQYF
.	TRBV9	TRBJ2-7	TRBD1	TGTGCCAGCAGCGTAGGAGGGACAGAGACCTACGAGCAGTACTTC	CASSVGGTETYEQYF
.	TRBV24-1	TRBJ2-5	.	TGTGCCACCAGTGATACCGGGAGGGGGCCAGAGACCCAGTACTTC	CATSDTGRGPETQYF
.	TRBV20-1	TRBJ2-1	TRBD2	TGCAGTGCTAGTTTGGCGGGAGTTGAGCAGTTCTTC	CSASLAGVEQFF
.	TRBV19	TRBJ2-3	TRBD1	TGTGCCAGTAGTCCCCGGGACAGGGACGCAGATACGCAGTATTTT	CASSPRDRDADTQYF
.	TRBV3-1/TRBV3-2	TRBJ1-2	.	TGTGCCAGCAGCCAAGGGGTGGCAGGGGAGCTCGGCTATGGCTACACCTTC	CASSQGVAGELGYGYTF
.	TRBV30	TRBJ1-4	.	TGTGCCTGGAGTGTACGGCTCTACGAGGCTAATGAAAAACTGTTTTTT	CAWSVRLYEANEKLFF
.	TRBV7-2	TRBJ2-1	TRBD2	TGTGCCAGCAGCCCGAGACTAGCGGGCGGCAATGAGCAGTTCTTC	CASSPRLAGGNEQFF
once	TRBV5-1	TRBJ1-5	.	TGCGCCAGCAGCTGGGGCCCCCTTAGCAATCAGCCCCAGCATTTT	CASSWGPLSNQPQHF
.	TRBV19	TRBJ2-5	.	TGTGCCAGTAGCGGTCTCTCCGGTGAGACCCAGTACTTC	CASSGLSGETQYF
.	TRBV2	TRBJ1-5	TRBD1	TGTGCCAGCACGGGGACAGGGGGTGGCAATCAGCCCCAGCATTTT	CASTGTGGGNQPQHF
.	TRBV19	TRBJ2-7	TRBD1	TGTGCCAGTAGTACCCCGGGACAGGGGATCGGCGAGCAGTACTTC	CASSTPGQGIGEQYF
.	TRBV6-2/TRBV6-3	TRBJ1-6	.	TGTGCCAGCAGTTATTTGACGGGGAGCACGAGCTCCTATAATTCACCCCTCCACTTT	CASSYLTGSTSSYNSPLHF
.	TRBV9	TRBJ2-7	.	TGTGCCAGCAGCGATCTCAGCGAGCAGTACTTC	CASSDLSEQYF
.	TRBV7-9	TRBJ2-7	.	TGTGCCAGCAGTTCTGACAGGCACCCCCCCTACGAGCAGTACTTC	CASSSDRHPPYEQYF
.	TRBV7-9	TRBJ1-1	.	TGTGCCAGCAGCGTTAGATCATCCCAAGATAGAGCTTTCTTT	CASSVRSSQDRAFF
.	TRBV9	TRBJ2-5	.	TGTGCCAGCAGCGTGGCAGCCGGGGAGACCCAGTACTTC	CASSVAAGETQYF
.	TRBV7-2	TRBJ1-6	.	TGTGCCAGCAGCTTCCTTCCGGGTCCCTATAATTCACCCCTCCACTTT	CASSFLPGPYNSPLHF
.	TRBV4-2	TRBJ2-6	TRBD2	TGTGCCAGCAGCCAAGCTAGCGGGATAAGGGCCAACGTCCTGACTTTC	CASSQASGIRANVLTF